These 3 T cell receptor beta chains originate from one sample sequenced in a study of cytomegalovirus exposure and HLA in healthy donors. Vbeta (60) and Jbeta (13) primers were used in the PCR. Generated by immunoSEQ multiplex PCR, the TCRdb table keeps only in-frame clones and is missing some. The sample carries about 180,000 clones, roughly 78% recorded once. Specimen: PBMCs. These receptors were taken from a woman aged 40-49 years in good health and CMV-seronegative.

This clone came up a few times. V gene TRBV2 combines with J gene TRBJ2-4, with D hard to call. CDR1 and CDR2 from the germline V gene are SNHLY and FYNNEI. V was shortened by 6 bases and J by 15 bases, with 15 bases between the two germline ends. This CDR3 has 11 residues. The CDR3 loop reads CASSVTVSRYF. Written as DNA, the CDR3 is TGTGCCAGCAGCGTGACTGTTAGTCGGTACTTC.

The chain is built from TRBV25-1 and TRBJ1-1; TRBD1 is a possible D gene (5 bases). The CDR3 sequence is 14 residues long. CDR1 is MGHDK, CDR2 SYGVNS, per germline. Trimming cost V 6 bases and J 5 bases, with 16 bases left between them. The CDR3 here is CASSPPLEGTEAFF. CDR3 DNA: TGTGCCAGCAGCCCACCCCTGGAGGGGACTGAAGCTTTCTTT. The whole variable domain, remainder taken from reference TRBV25-1 and TRBJ1-1, is EADIYQTPRYLVIGTGKKITLECSQTMGHDKMYWYQQDPGMELHLIHYSYGVNSTEKGDLSSESTVSRIRTEHFPLTLESARPSHTSQYLCASSPPLEGTEAFFGQGTRLTVV.

Concerning this clone: It is unclear where the CDR3 begins or ends on the DNA, so no DNA is shown, and the CDR3 is as TCRdb lists it. The chain couples TRBV19 to TRBJ2-1; TRBD1 reflects the table's D call only, with no check against the DNA. The CDR3 length equals 14 residues, ends included. From germline, CDR1 is LNHDA and CDR2 SQIVND (reference sequence). CDR3 residues: CASSVGTGSLGEFF.